This entry is about one TCR beta chain. Antigen unknown. The data are from a study of cytomegalovirus exposure and HLA in healthy donors. Study-wide findings and caveats: The only immune exposure information that was available was CMV serostatus. Later on, an analysis found that several of the most significant clusters appeared to be linked to common viral pathogens, which included parvovirus B19. Accounts indicate the classifier identified cytomegalovirus status with strong specificity and sensitivity.

CDR1 and CDR2 from the germline V gene are LNHDA and SQIVND (reference sequence). Trimming took 0 bases from V and 5 from J, leaving 7 bases between them. The CDR3 loop spans 13 amino acids. The PCR used 60 Vbeta and 13 Jbeta primers. Under the authors' procedure: Later reanalysis found tens of millions of unique TCR beta chains, around 11 million of them shared. Profiled with immunoSEQ multiplex PCR; TCRdb holds only in-frame clones, not every one. V, J and clone size are taken as reported in that table, and D and trimming were inferred from the DNA itself. Found here are around 96,000 clones, 64% of them singletons; the top ten hold approximately 3%.

This sequence was found in a man aged 60 to 69 in good health and CMV-seronegative. The V call is TRBV19, the J call TRBJ1-1, with unresolved D. The sequenced sample was PBMCs. In nucleotides, the CDR3 is TGTGCCAGTAGTATAGAAACAGAGACTGAAGCTTTCTTT. Amino acids: CASSIETETEAFF.